The present T cell receptor beta chain was sequenced within a study of blood T cell repertoires in COVID-19. Method: immunoSEQ multiplex PCR; TCRdb's copy keeps in-frame clones and lacks some. In the table there are 350,000 or so clones, roughly 89% of which are singletons. V gave up 2 bases and J gave up 10 bases, with 25 bases separating them. Germline V gene sequence: CDR1 SGHNT, CDR2 YYREEE (reference sequence). The CDR3 has 17 residues. The TCR comes from a woman aged 55-70 years with COVID-19, enrolled during active disease. V is TRBV5-4 and J is TRBJ2-1, with a tentative D call TRBD2 (6 bases). Sequenced sample: peripheral blood. CDR3 sequence reads: CASSFGARGGSKVEQFF. CDR3 sequence (DNA): TGTGCCAGCAGCTTTGGCGCTCGGGGAGGATCGAAGGTGGAGCAGTTCTTC. Complete variable domain (other parts from reference TRBV5-4 and TRBJ2-1): ETGVTQSPTHLIKTRGQQVTLRCSSQSGHNTVSWYQQALGQGPQFIFQYYREEENGRGNFPPRFSGLQFPNYSSELNVNALELDDSALYLCASSFGARGGSKVEQFFGPGTRLTVL.